Sequencing of this T cell receptor (beta chain) was carried out in a study of glioma-infiltrating T cells after dendritic cell vaccination. Study-wide results and caveats: Higher TCR clonality did not directly relate to longer survival.

As concerns this clone: Its antigen is as yet unknown.

CDR3 length: 14 residues. Germline loops: CDR1 LNHDA, CDR2 SQIVND (reference sequence). V was cut by 4 bases and J by 4 bases, with 11 bases left in between. Regarding time point: after dendritic cell vaccination, including at tumor progression/relapse. Only patients with spare fresh-frozen tumor and over two years of follow-up were included. Assay used: immunoSEQ multiplex PCR; TCRdb lists only in-frame clones, some missing. This table has about 110,000 clones, nearly 90% appearing once. This receptor was obtained from a human donor with glioblastoma. The chain joins TRBV19 to TRBJ1-3; the D is unclear. The sequencing used blood, collected after dendritic cell vaccination. The CDR3 sequence: CASSTWAAGNTIYF. DNA of the CDR3: TGTGCCAGTAGTACGTGGGCTGCGGGAAACACCATATATTTT.